The clone carrying this T cell receptor (beta chain) was counted at least ten times. Its antigen remains unidentified. CDR3 regions were amplified by Arm-PCR using iRepertoire HTBI primers to build TCR beta libraries. Under the authors' procedure: Identified segments across samples numbered some 62 TRBV and more than 11 TRBJ. One entry per CDR3 protein results from TCRdb running MiXCR on the multiplex PCR reads. V and J calls and clone size were set by TCRdb, not the authors. This table holds about 540,000 distinct CDR3 sequences, roughly 14% found once. This sample was included in a study of regulatory T cells in long-lasting Graves disease. Findings and limits, study-wide: Persistent disease preferred TRBV28, TRBJ1-2 and TRBJ2-5; new disease, TRBV20-1 and TRBJ2-1.

V lost 5 bases and J 2 bases, leaving 7 bases between the germline ends. This CDR3 spans 13 amino acids. The germline gives CDR1 SGHTA, CDR2 FQGNSA. The time point is: newly diagnosed GD, antithyroid drugs for less than 3 months. PBMC-derived RNA was used for the TCR library. Enrollment of patients was through an endocrinology department in Xi'an, China. These data were likewise used in another study, on T cells in Graves' hyperthyroidism and ophthalmopathy.

The V gene is TRBV7-2, the J gene TRBJ1-3; D is unresolved. Material: peripheral blood mononuclear cells (PBMCs), obtained at new diagnosis, from a patient treated with antithyroid drugs. The sequence came from a man aged 30 to 45 with Graves disease. The CDR3 loop reads CASSPYTGNTIYF. In DNA form, the CDR3 reads TGTGCCAGCAGCCCGTACACTGGAAACACCATATATTTT.